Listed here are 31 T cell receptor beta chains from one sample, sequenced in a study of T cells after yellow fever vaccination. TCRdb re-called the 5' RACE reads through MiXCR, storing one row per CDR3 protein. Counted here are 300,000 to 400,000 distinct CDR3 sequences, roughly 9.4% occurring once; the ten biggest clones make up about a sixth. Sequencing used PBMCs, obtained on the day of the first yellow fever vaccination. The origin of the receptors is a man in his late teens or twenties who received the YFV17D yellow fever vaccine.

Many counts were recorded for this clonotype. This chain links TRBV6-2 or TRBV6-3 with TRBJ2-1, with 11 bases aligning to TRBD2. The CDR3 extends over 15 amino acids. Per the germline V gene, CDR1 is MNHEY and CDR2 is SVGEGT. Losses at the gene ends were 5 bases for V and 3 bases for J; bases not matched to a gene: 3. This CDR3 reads CASSAGTSGYNEQFF. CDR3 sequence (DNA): TGTGCCAGCAGTGCCGGGACTAGCGGCTACAATGAGCAGTTCTTC.

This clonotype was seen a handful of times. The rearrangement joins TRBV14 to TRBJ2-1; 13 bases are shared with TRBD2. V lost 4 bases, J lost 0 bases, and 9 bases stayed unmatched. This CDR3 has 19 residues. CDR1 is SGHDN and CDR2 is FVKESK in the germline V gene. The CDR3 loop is CASSRPGLAGRSSYNEQFF. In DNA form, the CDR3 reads TGTGCCAGCAGCCGACCGGGACTAGCGGGGAGGAGCTCCTACAATGAGCAGTTCTTC.

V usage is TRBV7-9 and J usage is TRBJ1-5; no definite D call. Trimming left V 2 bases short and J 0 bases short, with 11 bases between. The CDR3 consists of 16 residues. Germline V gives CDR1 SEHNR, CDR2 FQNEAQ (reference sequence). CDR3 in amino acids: CASSLYSGNSNQPQHF. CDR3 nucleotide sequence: TGTGCCAGCAGCTTATACTCCGGCAATAGCAATCAGCCCCAGCATTTT.

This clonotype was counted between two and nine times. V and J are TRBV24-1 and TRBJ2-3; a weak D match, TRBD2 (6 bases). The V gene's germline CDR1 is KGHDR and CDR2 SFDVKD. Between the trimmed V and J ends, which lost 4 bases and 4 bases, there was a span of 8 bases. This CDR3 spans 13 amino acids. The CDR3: CATSEGLADTQYF. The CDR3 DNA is TGTGCCACCAGTGAGGGACTTGCAGATACGCAGTATTTT.

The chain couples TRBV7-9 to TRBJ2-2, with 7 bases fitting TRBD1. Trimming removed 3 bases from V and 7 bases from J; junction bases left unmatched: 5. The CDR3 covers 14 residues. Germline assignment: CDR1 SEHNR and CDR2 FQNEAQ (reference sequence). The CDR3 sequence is CASSLLTGVGELFF. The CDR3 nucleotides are TGTGCCAGCAGCTTGCTTACAGGGGTCGGGGAGCTGTTTTTT.

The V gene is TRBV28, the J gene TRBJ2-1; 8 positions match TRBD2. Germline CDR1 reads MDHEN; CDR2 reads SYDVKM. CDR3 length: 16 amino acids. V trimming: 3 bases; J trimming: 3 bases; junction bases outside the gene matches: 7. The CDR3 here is CASSFFPTSGYNEQFF. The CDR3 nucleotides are TGTGCCAGCAGTTTTTTTCCCACTAGCGGCTACAATGAGCAGTTCTTC.

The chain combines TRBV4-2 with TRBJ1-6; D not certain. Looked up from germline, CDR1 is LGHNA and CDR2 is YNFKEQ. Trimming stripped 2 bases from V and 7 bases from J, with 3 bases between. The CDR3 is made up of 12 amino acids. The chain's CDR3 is CASSQINSPLHF. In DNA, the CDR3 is TGTGCCAGCAGCCAAATAAATTCACCCCTCCACTTT.

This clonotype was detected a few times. Here the CDR3 reads CASSQRMNTEAFF. DNA for the CDR3: TGTGCCAGCAGTCAAAGGATGAACACTGAAGCTTTCTTT. The rearrangement uses TRBV6-1 and TRBJ1-1; no reliable D call. CDR1 and CDR2 from the germline V gene are MNHNS and SASEGT. This CDR3 is 13 amino acids long. V was trimmed by 5 bases and J by 0 bases, leaving 7 bases between them.

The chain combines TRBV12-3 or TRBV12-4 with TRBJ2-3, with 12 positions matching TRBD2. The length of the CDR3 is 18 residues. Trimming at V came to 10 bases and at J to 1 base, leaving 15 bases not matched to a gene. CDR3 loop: CAITLTSGGPGGTDTQYF. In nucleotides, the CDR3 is TGTGCCATCACCCTCACTAGCGGGGGGCCGGGAGGCACAGATACGCAGTATTTT.

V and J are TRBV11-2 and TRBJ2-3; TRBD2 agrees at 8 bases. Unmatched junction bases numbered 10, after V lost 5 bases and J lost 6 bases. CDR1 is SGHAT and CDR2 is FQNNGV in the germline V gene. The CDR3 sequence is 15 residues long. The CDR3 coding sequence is TGTGCCAGCAGCCACCGGGCGGGGGGCGTGGATACGCAGTATTTT. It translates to CASSHRAGGVDTQYF.

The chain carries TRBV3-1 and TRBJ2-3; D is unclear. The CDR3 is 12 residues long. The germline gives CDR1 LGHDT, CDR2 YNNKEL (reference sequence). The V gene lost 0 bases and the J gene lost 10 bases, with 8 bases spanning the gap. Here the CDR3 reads CASSQDLAAQYF. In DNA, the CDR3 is TGTGCCAGCAGCCAAGATTTAGCTGCGCAGTATTTT.

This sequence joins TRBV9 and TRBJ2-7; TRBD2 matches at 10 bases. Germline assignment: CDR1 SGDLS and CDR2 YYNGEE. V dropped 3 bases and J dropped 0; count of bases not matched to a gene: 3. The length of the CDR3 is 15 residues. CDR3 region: CASSASGGYSYEQYF. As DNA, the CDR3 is TGTGCCAGCAGCGCTAGCGGGGGCTACTCCTACGAGCAGTACTTC.

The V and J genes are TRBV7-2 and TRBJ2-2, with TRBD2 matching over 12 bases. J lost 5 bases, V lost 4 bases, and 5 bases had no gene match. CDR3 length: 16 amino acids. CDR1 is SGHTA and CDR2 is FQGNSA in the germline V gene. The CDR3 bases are TGTGCCAGCAGCTATCCTAGCGGGGGGGGAACCGGGGAGCTGTTTTTT. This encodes CASSYPSGGGTGELFF.

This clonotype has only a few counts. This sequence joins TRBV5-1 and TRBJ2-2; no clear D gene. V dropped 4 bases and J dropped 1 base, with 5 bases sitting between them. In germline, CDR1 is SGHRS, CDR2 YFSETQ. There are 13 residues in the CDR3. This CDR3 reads CASSIENTGELFF. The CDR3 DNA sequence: TGCGCCAGCAGCATTGAGAACACCGGGGAGCTGTTTTTT.

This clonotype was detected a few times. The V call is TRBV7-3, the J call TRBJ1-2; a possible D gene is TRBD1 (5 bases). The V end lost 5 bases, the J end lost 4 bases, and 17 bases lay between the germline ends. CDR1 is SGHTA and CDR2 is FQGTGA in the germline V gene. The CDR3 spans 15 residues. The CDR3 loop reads CASSLQGRGFYGYTF. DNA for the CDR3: TGTGCCAGCAGCCTTCAGGGTCGGGGCTTCTATGGCTACACCTTC.

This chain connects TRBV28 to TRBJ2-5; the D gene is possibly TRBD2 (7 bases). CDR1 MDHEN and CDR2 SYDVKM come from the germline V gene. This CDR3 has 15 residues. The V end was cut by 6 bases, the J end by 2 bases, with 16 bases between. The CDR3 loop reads CASRTGGGLQETQYF. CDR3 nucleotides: TGTGCCAGCAGGACGGGCGGGGGCTTACAAGAGACCCAGTACTTC.

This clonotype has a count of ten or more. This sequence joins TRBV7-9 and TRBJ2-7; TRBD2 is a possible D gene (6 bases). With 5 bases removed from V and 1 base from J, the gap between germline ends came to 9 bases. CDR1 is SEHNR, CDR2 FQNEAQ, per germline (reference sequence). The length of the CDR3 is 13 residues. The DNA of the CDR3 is TGTGCCAGCAGCCGTGGGACTTCCTACGAGCAGTACTTC. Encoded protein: CASSRGTSYEQYF.

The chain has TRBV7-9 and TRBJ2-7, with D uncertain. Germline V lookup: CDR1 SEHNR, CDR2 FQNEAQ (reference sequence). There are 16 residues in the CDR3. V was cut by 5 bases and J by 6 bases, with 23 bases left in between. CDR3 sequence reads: CASSSARAEAWGEQYF. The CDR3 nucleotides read TGTGCCAGCAGCAGTGCACGGGCAGAAGCATGGGGCGAGCAGTACTTC.

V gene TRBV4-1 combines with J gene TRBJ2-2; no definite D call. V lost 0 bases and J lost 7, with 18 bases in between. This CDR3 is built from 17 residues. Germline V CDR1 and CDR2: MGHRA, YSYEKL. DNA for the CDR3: TGCGCCAGCAGCCAAGATAGTACGGCAGGATATAGCGGGGAGCTGTTTTTT. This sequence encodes CASSQDSTAGYSGELFF.

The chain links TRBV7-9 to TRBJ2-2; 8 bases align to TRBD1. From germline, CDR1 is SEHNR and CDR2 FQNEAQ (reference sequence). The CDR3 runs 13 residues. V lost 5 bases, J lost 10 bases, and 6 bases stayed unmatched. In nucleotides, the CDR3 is TGTGCCAGCAGCCCCAGGGGGCAGGAGGAGCTGTTTTTT. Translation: CASSPRGQEELFF.

CDR3: CASSRVGTGNYGYTF. The CDR3 bases are TGCGCCAGCAGCCGCGTCGGGACAGGGAACTATGGCTACACCTTC. The rearrangement uses TRBV4-1 and TRBJ1-2, with TRBD1 matching 9 bases. The junction had 5 bases not matched to a gene; V was cut back by 4 bases and J by 2 bases. The CDR3 has 15 amino acids. Germline-derived CDR1 and CDR2 are MGHRA and YSYEKL.

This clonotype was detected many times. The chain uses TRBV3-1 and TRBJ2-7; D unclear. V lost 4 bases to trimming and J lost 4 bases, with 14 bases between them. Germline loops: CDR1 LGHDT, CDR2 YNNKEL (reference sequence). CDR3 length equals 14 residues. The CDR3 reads CASSLHTMNYEQYF. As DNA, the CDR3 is TGTGCCAGCAGCCTACACACAATGAATTACGAGCAGTACTTC.

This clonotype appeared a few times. The CDR3 region is CASRIYANTGELFF. DNA of the CDR3: TGTGCCAGCAGAATATACGCGAACACCGGGGAGCTGTTTTTT. The V and J genes are TRBV6-1 and TRBJ2-2; D unclear. CDR3 length equals 14 residues. CDR1 is MNHNS, CDR2 SASEGT, per germline. V shed 6 bases and J shed 0 bases, with 8 bases lying between them.

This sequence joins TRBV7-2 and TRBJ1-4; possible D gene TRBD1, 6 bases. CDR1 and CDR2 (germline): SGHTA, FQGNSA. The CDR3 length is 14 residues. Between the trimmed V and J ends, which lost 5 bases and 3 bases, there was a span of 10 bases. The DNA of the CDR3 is TGTGCCAGCAGCAGGAACAGGGCTAATGAAAAACTGTTTTTT. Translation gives CASSRNRANEKLFF.

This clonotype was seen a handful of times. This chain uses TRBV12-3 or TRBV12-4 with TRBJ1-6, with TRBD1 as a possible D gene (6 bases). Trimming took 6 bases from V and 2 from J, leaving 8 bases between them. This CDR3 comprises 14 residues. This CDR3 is CASRDRPYNSPLHF. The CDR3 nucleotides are TGTGCCAGCAGGGACAGACCCTATAATTCACCCCTCCACTTT.

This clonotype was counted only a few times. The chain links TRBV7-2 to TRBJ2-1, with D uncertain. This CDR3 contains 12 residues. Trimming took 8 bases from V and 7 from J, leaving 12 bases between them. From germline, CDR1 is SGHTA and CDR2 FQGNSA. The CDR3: CASGSFGNEQFF. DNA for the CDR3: TGTGCCAGCGGGTCCTTCGGGAATGAGCAGTTCTTC.

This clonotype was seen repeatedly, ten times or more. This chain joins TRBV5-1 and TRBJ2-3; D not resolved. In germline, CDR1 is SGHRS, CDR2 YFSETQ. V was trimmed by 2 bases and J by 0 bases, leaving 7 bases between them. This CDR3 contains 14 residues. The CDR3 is CASSFSRSTDTQYF. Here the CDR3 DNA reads TGCGCCAGCAGCTTTAGTCGGAGCACAGATACGCAGTATTTT.

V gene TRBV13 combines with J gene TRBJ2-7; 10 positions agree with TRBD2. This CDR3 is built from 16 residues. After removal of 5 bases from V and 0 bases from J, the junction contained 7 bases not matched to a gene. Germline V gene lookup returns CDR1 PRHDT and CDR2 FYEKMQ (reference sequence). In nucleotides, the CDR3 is TGTGCCAGCAGCCCGATAGCGGGGGGCCTCTCCTACGAGCAGTACGTC. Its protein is CASSPIAGGLSYEQYV.

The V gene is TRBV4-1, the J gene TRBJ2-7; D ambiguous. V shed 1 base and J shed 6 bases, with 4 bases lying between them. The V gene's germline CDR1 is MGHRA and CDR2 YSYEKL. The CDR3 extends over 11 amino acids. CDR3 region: CASSQGTEQYF. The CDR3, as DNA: TGCGCCAGCAGCCAAGGAACCGAGCAGTACTTC.

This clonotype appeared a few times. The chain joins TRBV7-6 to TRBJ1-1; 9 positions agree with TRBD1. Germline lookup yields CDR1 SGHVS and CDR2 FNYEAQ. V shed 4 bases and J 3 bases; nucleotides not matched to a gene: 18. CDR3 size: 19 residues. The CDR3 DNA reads TGTGCCAGCAGCTCCCAGCCTGGGACAGGGTTACGGTCGGACACTGAAGCTTTCTTT. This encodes CASSSQPGTGLRSDTEAFF.

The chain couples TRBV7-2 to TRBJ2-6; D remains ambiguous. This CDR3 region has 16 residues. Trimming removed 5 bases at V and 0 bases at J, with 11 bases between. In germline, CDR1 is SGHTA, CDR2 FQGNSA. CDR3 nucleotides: TGTGCCAGCAGCCAATACCTTCGCTCTGGGGCCAACGTCCTGACTTTC. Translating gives CASSQYLRSGANVLTF. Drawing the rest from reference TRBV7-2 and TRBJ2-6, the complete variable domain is GAGVSQSPSNKVTEKGKDVELRCDPISGHTALYWYRQSLGQGLEFLIYFQGNSAPDKSGLPSDRFSAERTGGSVSTLTIQRTQQEDSAVYLCASSQYLRSGANVLTFGAGSRLTVL.